The 21 T cell receptor beta chains listed next were all sequenced from one sample in a study of blood T cell repertoires in COVID-19. Only in-frame clones appear in the TCRdb table, and some are missing; sequencing was by immunoSEQ multiplex PCR. The table has about 150,000 clones, 83% seen once; the top ten hold about 2%. Source material: peripheral blood. The receptor source for this set is a woman over 75 with acute or convalescent COVID-19.

This clone has a handful of counts. The J gene is TRBJ2-7, the V gene TRBV7-2; D is perhaps TRBD1 (7 bases). The CDR3 has 15 amino acids. CDR1 and CDR2 from the germline V gene are SGHTA and FQGNSA. V lost 1 base to trimming and J lost 2 bases, with 12 bases between them. The CDR3 DNA reads as TGTGCCAGCAGCTTAGACGGGGGACAGACCTACGAGCAGTACTTC. Encoded protein: CASSLDGGQTYEQYF.

The chain joins TRBV28 to TRBJ1-2, with TRBD1 matching 12 bases. In germline, CDR1 is MDHEN, CDR2 SYDVKM. The CDR3 consists of 14 residues. Trimming at V came to 5 bases and at J to 8 bases, leaving 6 bases not matched to a gene. CDR3 nucleotides: TGTGCCAGCAGTCCGGGACAGGGGGCTCGGGGCTACACCTTC. This translates into CASSPGQGARGYTF.

The chain is built from TRBV6-5 and TRBJ1-2; maybe TRBD1 (5 bases). Germline V CDR1 and CDR2: MNHEY, SVGAGI. Trimming pared 6 bases from V and 0 bases from J, leaving 8 bases between. The CDR3 spans 13 residues. DNA of the CDR3: TGTGCCAGCAGATTGACAGCTAACTATGGCTACACCTTC. This gives the protein CASRLTANYGYTF.

This clone was counted between two and nine times. The chain carries TRBV29-1 and TRBJ1-4, with TRBD1 matching over 9 bases. V shed 6 bases, J shed 8 bases, and the junction held 7 bases outside the gene matches. The germline V gene has CDR1 SQVTM and CDR2 ANQGSEA. The CDR3 has 13 amino acids. CDR3 region: CSVSGQGGEKLFF. The CDR3 DNA reads as TGCAGCGTCTCGGGACAGGGCGGCGAAAAACTGTTTTTT.

CDR3 nucleotide sequence: TGTGCCAGCAGCTTAGAGAGGACTAGCATTTACGAGCAGTACTTC. It codes for CASSLERTSIYEQYF. The chain combines TRBV11-3 with TRBJ2-7, with 8 positions matching TRBD2. V was clipped by 0 bases and J by 4 bases; unmatched bases: 5. The CDR3 is 15 amino acids. Looked up from germline, CDR1 is SGHNT and CDR2 is YENEEA. The whole variable domain, remainder taken from reference TRBV11-3 and TRBJ2-7, is EAGVVQSPRYKIIEKKQPVAFWCNPISGHNTLYWYLQNLGQGPELLIRYENEEAVDDSQLPKDRFSAERLKGVDSTLKIQPAELGDSAVYLCASSLERTSIYEQYFGPGTRLTVT.

This clone was seen only a few times. J is TRBJ2-7 and V is TRBV12-3 or TRBV12-4; 7 positions agree with TRBD1. This CDR3 has 11 residues. Losses at the gene ends were 6 bases for V and 6 bases for J; bases not matched to a gene: 2. CDR3 in amino acids: CASRHRGEQYF. The CDR3 DNA reads TGTGCCAGCAGACACAGGGGCGAGCAGTACTTC.

CDR3 DNA sequence: TGTGCCAGCGGATGGACTACGAATTCACCCCTCCACTTT. This encodes CASGWTTNSPLHF. The J gene is TRBJ1-6, the V gene TRBV6-5; D remains unclear. The V end was cut by 8 bases, the J end by 7 bases, with 12 bases between. Germline CDR1 reads MNHEY; CDR2 reads SVGAGI. This CDR3 region has 13 residues.

The rearrangement joins TRBV30 to TRBJ2-1, with 12 bases fitting TRBD2. This CDR3 spans 12 amino acids. J gave up 13 bases and V 4 bases, and 5 bases lay outside the gene matches. Germline V gene sequence: CDR1 GTSNPN, CDR2 SVGIG (reference sequence). The DNA for the CDR3 is TGTGCCTGGAAATGGACTAGCGGGAACCAGTTCTTC. Its protein product is CAWKWTSGNQFF.

The J gene is TRBJ2-7, the V gene TRBV19; a possible D gene is TRBD2 (6 bases). The V end lost 3 bases, the J end lost 5 bases, and 11 bases lay between the germline ends. Germline V gene sequence: CDR1 LNHDA, CDR2 SQIVND (reference sequence). This CDR3 is 13 amino acids long. In nucleotides, the CDR3 is TGTGCCAGTAGTATCTCTTGGAGGGACGAGCAGTACTTC. Translating gives CASSISWRDEQYF.

This clone was found once. The V gene is TRBV7-2, the J gene TRBJ2-1; D ambiguous. V was pared by 5 bases and J by 4 bases, with 15 bases between. In germline, CDR1 is SGHTA, CDR2 FQGNSA. The CDR3 is 15 residues long. CDR3 sequence (DNA): TGTGCCAGCAGCACGAACCAGGTGCAATACAATGAGCAGTTCTTC. Translation: CASSTNQVQYNEQFF.

This chain connects TRBV9 to TRBJ2-5; tentatively, D is TRBD2 (5 bases). This CDR3 spans 15 amino acids. V was clipped by 0 bases and J by 4 bases, with 13 bases between them. From germline, CDR1 is SGDLS and CDR2 YYNGEE. The CDR3: CASSVEAAGIETQYF. Written as DNA, the CDR3 is TGTGCCAGCAGCGTAGAAGCGGCAGGTATAGAGACCCAGTACTTC.

CDR3 DNA sequence: TGCGCCAGCCCCTTTCTAGACAGGGTCTGGACCGGGGAGCTGTTTTTT. Encoded protein: CASPFLDRVWTGELFF. The V gene is TRBV5-1, the J gene TRBJ2-2; 7 nucleotides align to TRBD1. The length of the CDR3 is 16 residues. The V gene end was trimmed by 7 bases and the J gene end by 5 bases; junction bases not matched to a gene: 14. The germline V gene has CDR1 SGHRS and CDR2 YFSETQ.

The chain has TRBV12-3 or TRBV12-4 and TRBJ2-7; a possible D gene is TRBD1 (5 bases). The V and J ends lost 5 bases and 6 bases respectively, with 11 bases between them. The CDR3 sequence is 12 residues long. The CDR3 coding sequence is TGTGCCAGCAGTCCGACAGTCTTCGAGCAGTACTTC. This gives the protein CASSPTVFEQYF.

The V call is TRBV27, the J call TRBJ2-7, with D maybe TRBD1 (7 bases). CDR1 is MNHEY, CDR2 SMNVEV, per germline (reference sequence). This CDR3 has 16 residues. Trimming stripped 0 bases from V and 3 bases from J, with 15 bases between. In nucleotides, the CDR3 is TGTGCCAGCAGTTTATCGGAGGGGGCAACCCGCTACGAGCAGTACTTC. Its translation: CASSLSEGATRYEQYF.

V and J are TRBV27 and TRBJ2-1, with 8 positions matching TRBD1. Germline V CDR1 and CDR2: MNHEY, SMNVEV (reference sequence). J lost 11 bases, V lost 5 bases, and 8 bases had no gene match. CDR3 length: 13 amino acids. CDR3 protein: CASSPRDRFKQFF. CDR3 nucleotides: TGTGCCAGCAGTCCCCGGGACAGGTTTAAGCAGTTCTTC.

The rearrangement uses TRBV7-2 and TRBJ2-3, with no clear D. Germline V gives CDR1 SGHTA, CDR2 FQGNSA. The CDR3 length is 14 residues. Trimming left V 4 bases short and J 0 bases short, with 8 bases between. The CDR3 is CASSSGRSTDTQYF. For the CDR3, the DNA is TGTGCCAGCAGCTCGGGTCGGAGCACAGATACGCAGTATTTT.

A single count supports this clone. The chain links TRBV5-4 to TRBJ1-1; D remains ambiguous. The CDR3 is 17 amino acids. V lost 1 base, J lost 3 bases, and 19 bases lay in between. Germline V gene lookup returns CDR1 SGHNT and CDR2 YYREEE (reference sequence). CDR3 amino acids: CASSLHPLQFRDTEAFF. CDR3 sequence (DNA): TGTGCCAGCAGCTTGCATCCTTTACAATTTCGGGACACTGAAGCTTTCTTT.

The chain couples TRBV30 to TRBJ2-6; 7 bases fit TRBD1. The J segment lost 3 bases and the V segment lost 1 base, leaving 6 bases of the junction unmatched. Germline CDR1 reads GTSNPN; CDR2 reads SVGIG (reference sequence). This CDR3 has 16 residues. CDR3 nucleotide sequence: TGTGCCTGGAGTGCTTACAGGGGTAGTGGGGCCAACGTCCTGACTTTC. Residues: CAWSAYRGSGANVLTF.

The J gene is TRBJ1-2, the V gene TRBV18, with D maybe TRBD1 (5 bases). In germline, CDR1 is KGHSH, CDR2 LQKENI. Trimming pared 2 bases from V and 8 bases from J, leaving 15 bases between. The CDR3 runs 14 residues. In nucleotides, the CDR3 is TGTGCCAGCTCACCATCGGGGGAATTGGGCGGCTACACCTTC. Protein sequence: CASSPSGELGGYTF. The complete variable domain, with remaining parts taken from reference TRBV18 and TRBJ1-2, reads NAGVMQNPRHLVRRRGQEARLRCSPMKGHSHVYWYRQLPEEGLKFMVYLQKENIIDESGMPKERFSAEFPKEGPSILRIQQVVRGDSAAYFCASSPSGELGGYTFGSGTRLTVV.

The J gene is TRBJ2-2, the V gene TRBV6-2 or TRBV6-3; weak D call: TRBD2 (6 bases). V lost 3 bases and J lost 5, with 10 bases in between. CDR1 is MNHEY, CDR2 SVGEGT, per germline. This CDR3 has 14 residues. The CDR3 is CASSYFGGTGELFF. The CDR3 coding sequence is TGTGCCAGCAGTTATTTCGGGGGAACCGGGGAGCTGTTTTTT.

The chain uses TRBV11-3 and TRBJ2-3, with D perhaps TRBD1 (6 bases). V was clipped by 0 bases and J by 0 bases, with 7 bases between them. This CDR3 is built from 15 residues. Looked up from germline, CDR1 is SGHNT and CDR2 is YENEEA. The CDR3 here is CASSLDGGSTDTQYF. The CDR3 DNA reads TGTGCCAGCAGCTTAGATGGGGGCAGCACAGATACGCAGTATTTT. Looking up the rest from reference TRBV11-3 and TRBJ2-3 gives the full variable domain: EAGVVQSPRYKIIEKKQPVAFWCNPISGHNTLYWYLQNLGQGPELLIRYENEEAVDDSQLPKDRFSAERLKGVDSTLKIQPAELGDSAVYLCASSLDGGSTDTQYFGPGTRLTVL.